This T cell receptor beta chain was documented in a study of blood T cell repertoires in COVID-19. For the study at large: COVID-19 samples, acute and convalescent, were from the United States, Italy and Spain. PBMCs, B-cell-depleted T cells, or T cells were the source of the cDNA or gDNA that made up the material.

Authors' analysis steps: Reference gene primers were amplified, and this amplification served to estimate nucleated cell counts. The data were produced by immunoSEQ multiplex PCR, yet TCRdb's version contains in-frame clones alone and is incomplete. From that table come the V and J calls and clone size; the DNA was used to work out D and trimming. Found here are roughly 200,000 clones, less than 85% of them singletons; the top ten hold approximately 13%. Sequenced input: peripheral blood. The sequence was collected from a man aged 50-60 years who had recovered from COVID-19.

The DNA of the CDR3 is TGTGCCAGCAGAATGGTGTCAGTCTCTGGGGCCAACGTCCTGACTTTC. Amino acids: CASRMVSVSGANVLTF. The J gene is TRBJ2-6, the V gene TRBV11-2, with D unresolved. The CDR3 is 16 residues long. The germline V gene encodes CDR1 SGHAT and CDR2 FQNNGV. Trimming pared 6 bases from V and 0 bases from J, leaving 12 bases between.